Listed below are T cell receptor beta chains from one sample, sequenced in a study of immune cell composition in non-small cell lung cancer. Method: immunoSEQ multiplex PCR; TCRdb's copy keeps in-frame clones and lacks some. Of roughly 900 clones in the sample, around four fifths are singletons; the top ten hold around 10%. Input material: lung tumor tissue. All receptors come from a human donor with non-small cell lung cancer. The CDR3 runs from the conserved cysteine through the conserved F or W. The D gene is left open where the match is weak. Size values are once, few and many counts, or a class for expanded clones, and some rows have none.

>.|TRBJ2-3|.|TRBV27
CASTSGASTDTQYF
TGTGCCAGCACCTCCGGGGCTAGCACAGATACGCAGTATTTT
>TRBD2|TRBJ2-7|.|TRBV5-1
CASSTGTSNEQYF
TGCGCCAGCAGCACCGGGACTAGCAACGAGCAGTACTTC
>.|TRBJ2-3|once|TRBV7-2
CASSPQGFSTDTQYF
TGTGCCAGCAGCCCACAGGGCTTCAGCACAGATACGCAGTATTTT
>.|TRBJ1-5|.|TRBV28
CASSRGGIYSNQPQHF
TGTGCCAGCAGCCGGGGGGGGATCTATAGCAATCAGCCCCAGCATTTT
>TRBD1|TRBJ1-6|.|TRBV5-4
CASSSGQPNSPLHF
TGTGCCAGCAGCTCGGGACAGCCGAATTCACCCCTCCACTTT
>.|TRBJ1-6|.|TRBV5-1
CASSSNPPGLDSPLHF
TGCGCCAGCAGCTCGAATCCCCCAGGGTTGGATTCACCCCTCCACTTT
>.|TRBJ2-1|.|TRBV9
CASSVELASPAYNEQFF
TGTGCCAGCAGCGTAGAACTGGCTAGTCCCGCTTACAATGAGCAGTTCTTC
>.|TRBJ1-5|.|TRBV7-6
CASRVPEDYSNQPQHF
TGTGCCAGCAGAGTCCCGGAAGACTATAGCAATCAGCCCCAGCATTTT
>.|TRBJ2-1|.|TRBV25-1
CASGEYNEQFF
TGTGCCTCGGGGGAGTACAATGAGCAGTTCTTC
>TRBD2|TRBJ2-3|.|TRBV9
CASSVIAGGLYTQYF
TGTGCCAGCAGCGTAATAGCGGGGGGGCTATATACGCAGTATTTT
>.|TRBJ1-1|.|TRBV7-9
CASSLVEAFF
TGTGCCAGCAGCTTGGTTGAAGCTTTCTTT
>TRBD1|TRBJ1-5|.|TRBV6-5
CASSGQGGQPQHF
TGTGCCAGCAGTGGACAGGGGGGTCAGCCCCAGCATTTT
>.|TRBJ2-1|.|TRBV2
CASRDRVRGGPYNEQFF
TGTGCCAGTCGGGACAGGGTTCGGGGGGGTCCCTACAATGAGCAGTTCTTC
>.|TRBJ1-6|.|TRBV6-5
CASSPRDSYNSPLHF
TGTGCCAGCAGCCCCAGGGACTCCTATAATTCACCCCTCCACTTT
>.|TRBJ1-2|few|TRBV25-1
CASSPPHGLHGYTF
TGTGCCAGCAGCCCTCCCCATGGGTTACATGGCTACACCTTC
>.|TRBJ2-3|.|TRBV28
CASSPSPHDSLDTQYF
TGTGCCAGCAGCCCATCCCCCCACGACAGCTTGGATACGCAGTATTTT
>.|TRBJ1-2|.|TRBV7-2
CASSSSRAYGYTF
TGTGCCAGCAGCTCCTCCCGGGCTTATGGCTACACCTTC
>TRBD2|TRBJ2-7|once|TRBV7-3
CASSLTLIGGSYEQYF
TGTGCCAGCAGCCTGACTCTCATCGGGGGGTCCTACGAGCAGTACTTC
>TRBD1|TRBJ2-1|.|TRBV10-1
CASGWDRGIYNEQFF
TGCGCCAGCGGATGGGACAGGGGGATATACAATGAGCAGTTCTTC
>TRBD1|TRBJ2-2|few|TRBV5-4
CASSAGQDTGELFF
TGTGCCAGCAGCGCGGGACAGGACACCGGGGAGCTGTTTTTT
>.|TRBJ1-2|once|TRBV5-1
CASSLGGGYTF
TGCGCCAGCAGCTTGGGGGGGGGCTACACCTTC
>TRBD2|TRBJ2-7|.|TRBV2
CASRGGVVDEQYF
TGTGCCAGCAGGGGGGGGGTAGTAGACGAGCAGTACTTC
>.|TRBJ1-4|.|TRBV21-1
CASTQTGTNEKLFF
TGTGCCAGCACCCAGACAGGCACTAATGAAAAACTGTTTTTT
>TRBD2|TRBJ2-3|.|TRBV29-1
CSVGLAGDDTQYF
TGCAGCGTTGGACTAGCGGGGGACGATACGCAGTATTTT
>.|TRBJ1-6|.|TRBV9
CASSVFPLSWTARRTNSPLHF
TGTGCCAGCAGCGTTTTCCCTCTTAGCTGGACAGCCCGGCGAACAAATTCACCCCTCCACTTT
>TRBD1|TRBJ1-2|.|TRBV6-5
CARGPGQPYFYGYTF
TGTGCCAGAGGACCGGGACAGCCTTATTTCTATGGCTACACCTTC
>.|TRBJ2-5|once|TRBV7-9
CASSSQETQYF
TGTGCCAGCAGCTCTCAAGAGACCCAGTACTTC
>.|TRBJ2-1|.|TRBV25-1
CASSAFEGAGRGDNEQFF
TGTGCCAGCAGTGCTTTTGAAGGGGCCGGTCGCGGGGACAATGAGCAGTTCTTC
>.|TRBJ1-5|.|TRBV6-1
CASSSDSYNQPQHF
TGTGCCAGCAGCTCCGACAGTTACAATCAGCCCCAGCATTTT
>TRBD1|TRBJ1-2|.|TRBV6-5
CASSYDGQGIGYTF
TGTGCCAGCAGTTACGACGGACAGGGAATAGGCTACACCTTC
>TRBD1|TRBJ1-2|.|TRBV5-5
CASRKTGVYGYTF
TGTGCCAGCAGGAAAACAGGGGTCTATGGCTACACCTTC
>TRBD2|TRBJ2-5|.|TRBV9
CASSVTSGGVETQYF
TGTGCCAGCAGCGTGACTAGCGGGGGGGTCGAGACCCAGTACTTC
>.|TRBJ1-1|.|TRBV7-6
CASSLGARNTEAFF
TGTGCCAGCAGCTTAGGCGCAAGGAACACTGAAGCTTTCTTT